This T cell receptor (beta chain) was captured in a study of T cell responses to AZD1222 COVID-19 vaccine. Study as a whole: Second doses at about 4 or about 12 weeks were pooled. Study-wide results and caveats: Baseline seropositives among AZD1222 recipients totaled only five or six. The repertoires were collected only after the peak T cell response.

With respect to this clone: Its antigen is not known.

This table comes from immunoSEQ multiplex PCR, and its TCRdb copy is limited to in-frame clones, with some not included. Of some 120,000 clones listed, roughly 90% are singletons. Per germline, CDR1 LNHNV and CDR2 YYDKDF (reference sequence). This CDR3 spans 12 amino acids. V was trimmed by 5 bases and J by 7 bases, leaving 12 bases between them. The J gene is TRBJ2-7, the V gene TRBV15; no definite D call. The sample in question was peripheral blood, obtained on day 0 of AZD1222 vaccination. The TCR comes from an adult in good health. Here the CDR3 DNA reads TGTGCCACCAGCGGGTCAAGGCGGGAGCAGTACTTC. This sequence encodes CATSGSRREQYF. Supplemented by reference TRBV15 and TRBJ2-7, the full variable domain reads DAMVIQNPRYQVTQFGKPVTLSCSQTLNHNVMYWYQQKSSQAPKLLFHYYDKDFNNEADTPDNFQSRRPNTSFCFLDIRSPGLGDTAMYLCATSGSRREQYFGPGTRLTVT.